This T cell receptor (beta chain) was identified in a study of T cells after yellow fever vaccination. In the study overall: The fractions with low cell numbers were processed using SMART-Seq v4 Ultra Low Input. Study outcomes and limitations: Faster peaking, at day 5 versus 15, marked a secondary response that was weaker. A small share of clonotypes appeared in both CD4 and CD8 compartments. One caveat is that FACS-sorted repertoires could contain abundant clonotypes contaminating from the bulk population.

V shed 3 bases, J shed 2 bases, and the junction held 11 bases outside the gene matches. The CDR3 is 18 amino acids. Looked up from germline, CDR1 is SGDLS and CDR2 is YYNGEE. This clonotype has only a few counts. The antigen is unknown. Each CDR3 protein gets one entry after TCRdb re-called the 5' RACE reads with MiXCR. The table includes some 300,000 distinct CDR3 sequences, approximately 3.9% detected once. The chain uses TRBV9 and TRBJ2-2; 9 bases agree with TRBD1. This specimen consisted of PBMCs, obtained on the day of the yellow fever booster vaccination. This sequence originates from a man in his late teens or twenties who received the YFV17D yellow fever vaccine. DNA for the CDR3: TGTGCCAGCAGCGGGGCGGGAACAGGGGGCCCTAACACCGGGGAGCTGTTTTTT. Its translation is CASSGAGTGGPNTGELFF.